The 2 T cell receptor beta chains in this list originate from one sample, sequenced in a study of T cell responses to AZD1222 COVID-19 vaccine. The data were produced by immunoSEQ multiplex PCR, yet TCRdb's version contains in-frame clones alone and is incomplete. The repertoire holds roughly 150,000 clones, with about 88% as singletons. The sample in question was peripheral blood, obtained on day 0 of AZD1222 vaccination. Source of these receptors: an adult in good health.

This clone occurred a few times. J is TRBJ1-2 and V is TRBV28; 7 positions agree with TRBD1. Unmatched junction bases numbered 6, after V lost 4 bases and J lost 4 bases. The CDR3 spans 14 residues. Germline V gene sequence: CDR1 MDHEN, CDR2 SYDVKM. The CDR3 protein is CASSSYRGFYGYTF. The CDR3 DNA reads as TGTGCCAGCAGTTCGTACAGGGGATTCTATGGCTACACCTTC.

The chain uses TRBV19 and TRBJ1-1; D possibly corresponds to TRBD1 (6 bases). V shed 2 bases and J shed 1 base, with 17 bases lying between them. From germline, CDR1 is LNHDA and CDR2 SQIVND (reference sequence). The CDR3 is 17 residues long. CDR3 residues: CASSIPLLTGPNTEAFF. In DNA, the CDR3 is TGTGCCAGTAGTATACCCCTCTTGACAGGACCGAACACTGAAGCTTTCTTT.